This TCR beta chain was recorded in a study of blood T cell repertoires in COVID-19. Overall study context: Samples representing acute and convalescent COVID-19 were sourced from the United States, Italy and Spain. The analysed material was cDNA or gDNA that came from T cells, B-cell-depleted T cells, or PBMCs.

As processed by the authors: Amplifying reference gene primers gave estimates of nucleated cell counts. The repertoire was sequenced with immunoSEQ multiplex PCR; TCRdb's copy has only in-frame clones and lacks some. D and trimming were read from the DNA, whereas the V and J calls and clone size are those reported in that table. The sample comprises approximately 120,000 clones, nearly 90% of which are singletons, and over 1% rests with the top ten. The receptor was derived from an elderly woman with acute or convalescent COVID-19. Material: peripheral blood.

The CDR3: CASSLGGLGNTIYF. The DNA for the CDR3 is TGCGCCAGCAGCTTGGGGGGGCTTGGAAACACCATATATTTT. The genes are TRBV5-1 and TRBJ1-3; perhaps TRBD1 as D (6 bases). The CDR3 totals 14 residues. Germline CDR1 is SGHRS and CDR2 is YFSETQ. The V gene lost 0 bases and the J gene lost 3 bases, with 7 bases spanning the gap.